This TCR beta chain is drawn from a study of blood T cells in healthy people across ages. Study context: Every two T cells gave about one barcoded beta molecule via template switching.

Overall study findings and caveats: Relative to aged donors, long-lived donors carried more naive CD4+ cells and displayed higher diversity. TCR beta diversity, measured per million T cells, fell in a roughly linear way with age.

V was trimmed by 6 bases and J by 2 bases, leaving 11 bases between them. The germline CDR1 and CDR2 sequences are MNHNS and SASEGT. The CDR3 contains 15 residues. This clonotype has more than one count but fewer than ten. Antigen: not known. For the second PCR, which ran for roughly 6 to 12 cycles, a sample-barcoded 5' primer and a J-beta primer mix were used. Each single sample gave us at least 3 million CDR3-containing paired-end reads. TCRdb reprocessed the 5' RACE reads with MiXCR, giving one entry per CDR3 protein. The sample includes about 620,000 distinct CDR3 sequences, over 40% of them seen just once.

This chain uses TRBV6-1 with TRBJ2-6; D is uncertain. Material: blood. The clonotype was recovered from a woman aged 80 or over in good health. The CDR3 DNA reads TGTGCCAGCAGCCCAACATCGGCTGGGGCCAACGTCCTGACTTTC. As protein: CASSPTSAGANVLTF.